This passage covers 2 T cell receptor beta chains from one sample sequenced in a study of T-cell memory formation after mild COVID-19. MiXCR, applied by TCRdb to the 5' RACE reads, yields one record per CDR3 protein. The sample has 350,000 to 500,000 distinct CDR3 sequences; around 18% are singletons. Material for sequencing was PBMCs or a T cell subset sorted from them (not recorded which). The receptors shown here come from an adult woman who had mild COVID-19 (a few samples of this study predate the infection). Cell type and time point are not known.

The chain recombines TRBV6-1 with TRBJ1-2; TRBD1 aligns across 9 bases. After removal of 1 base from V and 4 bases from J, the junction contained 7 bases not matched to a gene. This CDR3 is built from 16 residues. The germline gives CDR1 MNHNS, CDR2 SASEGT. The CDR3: CASSEVGTGSFYGYTF. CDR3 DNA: TGTGCCAGCAGTGAAGTCGGGACAGGGTCGTTCTATGGCTACACCTTC.

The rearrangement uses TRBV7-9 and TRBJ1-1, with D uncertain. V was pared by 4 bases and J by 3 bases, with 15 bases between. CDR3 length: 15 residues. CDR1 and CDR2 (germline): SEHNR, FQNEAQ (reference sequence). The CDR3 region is CASSWAGGRDTEAFF. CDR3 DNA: TGTGCCAGCAGCTGGGCAGGTGGTAGGGACACTGAAGCTTTCTTT. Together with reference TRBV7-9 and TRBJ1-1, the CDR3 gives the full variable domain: DTGVSQNPRHKITKRGQNVTFRCDPISEHNRLYWYRQTLGQGPEFLTYFQNEAQLEKSRLLSDRFSAERPKGSFSTLEIQRTEQGDSAMYLCASSWAGGRDTEAFFGQGTRLTVV.